Sequencing of this T cell receptor (beta chain) was carried out in a study of T cell changes during pregnancy in multiple sclerosis (dated by TCRdb to about 2019). About the study as a whole: The study looked at changes in the T cell repertoire across pregnancy in women with multiple sclerosis.

In the case of this clone: The target of this receptor is not known. The sample holds no much larger clone one base away, and base qualities are not on file.

The protocol used for the library was the immunoSEQ multiplex PCR assay. TCRdb re-hosts the immuneACCESS table, in-frame sequences only. Its copies lack some clones; in the studies checked, an unresolved V gene accounts for under half of them, and the cause for the rest is not known. The sample contains tens of thousands of clones, 94% of them found a single time. Jointly, the top ten make up about 1.7% of the sample. CDR1 is given as SGHNT and CDR2 as YENEEA, both from the germline V gene. V is clipped by 3 bases and J by 5 bases, and the sequence between their germline boundaries is 10 bases long. Reading from cysteine to phenylalanine, the CDR3 counts 13 amino acids. The retained sequence is limited to the CDR3, 39 bases, with the frame set at the first base.

Sequenced material: peripheral blood, taken after pregnancy. This sequence originates from a female donor in good health, enrolled as a control in a pregnancy study. The rearranged segments are TRBV11-3 and TRBJ1-1, with the D gene call left open. CDR3 protein: CASSLEGRTEAFF. Here is the DNA: TGTGCCAGCAGCTTGGAAGGGAGGACTGAAGCTTTCTTT.